The rows below give T cell receptor beta chains drawn from one sample of a study of blood T cell repertoires in COVID-19. Repertoires were generated with immunoSEQ multiplex PCR, while TCRdb's copy carries only in-frame clones and drops some. The sample lists 100,000 to 120,000 clones; roughly 81% were seen once. What was sequenced was peripheral blood. These receptors all come from a woman in her seventies with acute or convalescent COVID-19. Both conserved end residues are part of each CDR3. D genes are given only for firm matches. Clone size is stated in some rows and not others, as once, few, many or a class when expanded.

d_gene,j_gene,abundance,v_gene,CDR3aa,CDR3nt
TRBD2,TRBJ2-2,few,TRBV11-2,CASSFSGGATTGELFF,TGTGCCAGCAGCTTTAGCGGGGGGGCCACGACCGGGGAGCTGTTTTTT
TRBD2,TRBJ2-5,NA,TRBV3-1/TRBV3-2,CASSGAGEETQYF,TGTGCCAGCAGCGGAGCGGGAGAGGAGACCCAGTACTTC
NA,TRBJ1-4,NA,TRBV6-5,CASSVIATNEKLFF,TGTGCCAGCAGCGTAATTGCAACTAATGAAAAACTGTTTTTT
TRBD1,TRBJ1-4,NA,TRBV9,CASSLRGDAEKLFF,TGTGCCAGCAGCCTCAGGGGGGACGCTGAAAAACTGTTTTTT
NA,TRBJ1-6,NA,TRBV9,CASSVDGGNSPLHF,TGTGCCAGCAGCGTGGACGGGGGAAATTCACCCCTCCACTTT
NA,TRBJ2-1,NA,TRBV29-1,CSVYRVYNEQFF,TGCAGCGTTTACAGAGTATACAATGAGCAGTTCTTC
NA,TRBJ2-2,NA,TRBV4-2,CASSHRQANTGELFF,TGTGCCAGCAGCCACCGACAGGCGAACACCGGGGAGCTGTTTTTT
TRBD1,TRBJ1-4,NA,TRBV4-2,CASSQEWGQGAHEKLFF,TGTGCCAGCAGCCAAGAGTGGGGACAGGGGGCTCATGAAAAACTGTTTTTT
NA,TRBJ1-1,NA,TRBV2,CASSESGLNTEAFF,TGTGCCAGCAGTGAGTCAGGCCTGAACACTGAAGCTTTCTTT
NA,TRBJ2-2,NA,TRBV4-3,CASSQEPTGTGELFF,TGCGCCAGCAGCCAAGAACCAACGGGGACCGGGGAGCTGTTTTTT
TRBD1,TRBJ2-7,NA,TRBV29-1,CSARQGGGYEQYF,TGCAGCGCCCGACAGGGGGGGGGATACGAGCAGTACTTC
TRBD1,TRBJ2-7,NA,TRBV2,CASRDDRDNIYEQYF,TGTGCCAGCAGAGACGACAGGGACAACATTTACGAGCAGTACTTC
NA,TRBJ1-5,once,TRBV7-2,CASSLGGRLQPQHF,TGTGCCAGCAGCTTAGGAGGGCGTTTGCAGCCCCAGCATTTT
TRBD1,TRBJ1-2,once,TRBV7-9,CASSEGQGGIRYTF,TGTGCCAGCAGCGAGGGACAGGGGGGGATACGCTACACCTTC
TRBD2,TRBJ2-2,NA,TRBV7-2,CASSLQGGDTGELFF,TGTGCCAGCAGCCTCCAGGGAGGGGACACCGGGGAGCTGTTTTTT